The 23 T cell receptor beta chains below all came from one sample that was sequenced in a study of T cell changes during pregnancy in multiple sclerosis. The protocol was immunoSEQ multiplex PCR, while the TCRdb copy is restricted to in-frame clones and leaves out a portion. The table lists 77,000 or so clones, 93% of them singletons. Source: peripheral blood, taken in the second trimester of pregnancy. The receptors shown here come from a female donor in good health, enrolled as a control in a pregnancy study.

This rearrangement joins TRBV5-4 to TRBJ2-5; no definite D call. The CDR3 contains 15 residues. The V end lost 0 bases, the J end lost 3 bases, and 12 bases lay between the germline ends. CDR1 is SGHNT and CDR2 is YYREEE in the germline V gene (reference sequence). CDR3 in DNA: TGTGCCAGCAGCTTGGACAGCTCCCGAAAAGAGACCCAGTACTTC. Translation gives CASSLDSSRKETQYF. Together with reference TRBV5-4 and TRBJ2-5, the CDR3 gives the full variable domain: ETGVTQSPTHLIKTRGQQVTLRCSSQSGHNTVSWYQQALGQGPQFIFQYYREEENGRGNFPPRFSGLQFPNYSSELNVNALELDDSALYLCASSLDSSRKETQYFGPGTRLLVL.

The rearrangement links TRBV6-5 to TRBJ1-3, with unresolved D. The CDR3 contains 13 residues. Germline loops: CDR1 MNHEY, CDR2 SVGAGI. The V end was cut by 9 bases, the J end by 0 bases, with 9 bases between. CDR3 residues: CASESISGNTIYF. DNA for the CDR3: TGTGCCAGTGAGAGTATCTCTGGAAACACCATATATTTT.

The chain recombines TRBV7-6 with TRBJ1-5, with D maybe TRBD1 (6 bases). This CDR3 has 17 residues. Trimming pared 1 base from V and 4 bases from J, leaving 17 bases between. Germline CDR1 SGHVS, CDR2 FNYEAQ. DNA of the CDR3: TGTGCCAGCAGCTTAGAGGGAGCAGGGGAGGGGAATCAGCCCCAGCATTTT. Translation gives CASSLEGAGEGNQPQHF.

The rearrangement uses TRBV7-3 and TRBJ2-3; 11 bases match TRBD2. V lost 5 bases to trimming and J lost 3 bases; unmatched junction nucleotides: 10. The CDR3 totals 17 residues. Germline V gene lookup returns CDR1 SGHTA and CDR2 FQGTGA. CDR3 bases: TGTGCCAGCAGCCAGTGGGCGCTAGCGGGGGGAACAGATACGCAGTATTTT. It codes for CASSQWALAGGTDTQYF.

The chain combines TRBV19 with TRBJ2-1, with D hard to call. Trimming pared 3 bases from V and 6 bases from J, leaving 6 bases between. Germline loops: CDR1 LNHDA, CDR2 SQIVND (reference sequence). The CDR3 consists of 12 residues. In DNA form, the CDR3 reads TGTGCCAGTAGTATGAGACTCAATGAGCAGTTCTTC. Protein sequence: CASSMRLNEQFF. The full variable domain, with the rest looked up from reference TRBV19 and TRBJ2-1, is DGGITQSPKYLFRKEGQNVTLSCEQNLNHDAMYWYRQDPGQGLRLIYYSQIVNDFQKGDIAEGYSVSREKKESFPLTVTSAQKNPTAFYLCASSMRLNEQFFGPGTRLTVL.

The chain carries TRBV4-3 and TRBJ1-5, with TRBD1 matching over 8 bases. This CDR3 region has 16 residues. The germline gives CDR1 LGHNA, CDR2 YSLEER. Losses at the gene ends were 1 base for V and 6 bases for J; bases not matched to a gene: 8. The CDR3 protein is CASSQVATGVRQPQHF. The CDR3 coding sequence is TGCGCCAGCAGCCAAGTCGCGACAGGGGTACGTCAGCCCCAGCATTTT.

This sequence joins TRBV11-2 and TRBJ1-3; TRBD1 matches 8 bases. In germline, CDR1 is SGHAT, CDR2 FQNNGV. With 5 bases clipped from V and 0 bases from J, the junction kept 6 bases outside the gene matches. CDR3 size: 16 residues. CDR3 region: CASSRGQGSSGNTIYF. DNA of the CDR3: TGTGCCAGCAGCCGCGGACAGGGATCCTCTGGAAACACCATATATTTT. The entire variable domain, with the rest obtained from reference TRBV11-2 and TRBJ1-3, is as follows: EAGVAQSPRYKIIEKRQSVAFWCNPISGHATLYWYQQILGQGPKLLIQFQNNGVVDDSQLPKDRFSAERLKGVDSTLKIQPAKLEDSAVYLCASSRGQGSSGNTIYFGEGSWLTVV.

This rearrangement joins TRBV27 to TRBJ2-1; tentatively, D is TRBD1 (6 bases). The V gene's germline CDR1 is MNHEY and CDR2 SMNVEV (reference sequence). This CDR3 is 14 amino acids long. Trimming took 5 bases from V and 5 from J, leaving 13 bases between them. Here the CDR3 reads CASSGGRGHNEQFF. CDR3 nucleotides: TGTGCCAGCAGTGGGGGCAGGGGACACAATGAGCAGTTCTTC.

The chain combines TRBV30 with TRBJ2-1, with D uncertain. Germline loops: CDR1 GTSNPN, CDR2 SVGIG (reference sequence). The CDR3 spans 15 residues. V lost 0 bases and J lost 0, with 9 bases in between. The CDR3 reads CAWSVMANSYNEQFF. The CDR3 DNA follows: TGTGCCTGGAGTGTAATGGCAAACTCCTACAATGAGCAGTTCTTC.

V is TRBV7-9 and J is TRBJ1-2; D possibly corresponds to TRBD1 (5 bases). The CDR3 consists of 14 residues. V dropped 1 base and J dropped 8 bases, with 14 bases sitting between them. CDR1 and CDR2 (germline): SEHNR, FQNEAQ (reference sequence). CDR3 coding DNA: TGTGCCAGCAGCTTAGTCCAGGGTCAGGCAGGCTACACCTTC. Its protein is CASSLVQGQAGYTF. Filled out from reference TRBV7-9 and TRBJ1-2, the complete variable domain reads DTGVSQNPRHKITKRGQNVTFRCDPISEHNRLYWYRQTLGQGPEFLTYFQNEAQLEKSRLLSDRFSAERPKGSFSTLEIQRTEQGDSAMYLCASSLVQGQAGYTFGSGTRLTVV.

This chain uses TRBV7-9 with TRBJ1-5; 10 nucleotides line up with TRBD1. This CDR3 is built from 19 residues. Trimming took 1 base from V and 2 from J; bases not matched to a gene: 11. Germline V gene data show CDR1 as SEHNR and CDR2 as FQNEAQ (reference sequence). CDR3 loop: CASSLVGTGEGKGNQPQHF. Written as DNA, the CDR3 is TGTGCCAGCAGCTTAGTTGGGACAGGGGAAGGAAAAGGCAATCAGCCCCAGCATTTT.

This clone has a single count. The chain employs TRBV7-3 and TRBJ1-4, with 7 bases lining up with TRBD1. V lost 2 bases to trimming and J lost 5 bases; unmatched junction nucleotides: 8. Per germline, CDR1 SGHTA and CDR2 FQGTGA. This CDR3 is 16 amino acids long. CDR3 residues: CASSLYRDSGNEKLFF. CDR3 DNA: TGTGCCAGCAGCTTATACCGGGACAGCGGCAATGAAAAACTGTTTTTT.

V usage is TRBV11-3 and J usage is TRBJ1-1; the D is unclear. The CDR3 loop spans 14 amino acids. V was shortened by 0 bases and J by 1 base, with 6 bases between the two germline ends. Per germline, CDR1 SGHNT and CDR2 YENEEA. This CDR3 is CASSLDLANTEAFF. CDR3 DNA sequence: TGTGCCAGCAGCTTAGATTTAGCGAACACTGAAGCTTTCTTT.

The chain links TRBV7-2 to TRBJ1-5; 8 bases agree with TRBD1. Germline lookup yields CDR1 SGHTA and CDR2 FQGNSA. This CDR3 spans 15 amino acids. V was pared by 4 bases and J by 3 bases, with 5 bases of the junction left unmatched. The CDR3 loop reads CASSSRQGNNQPQHF. The CDR3 bases are TGTGCCAGCAGCTCACGACAGGGGAACAATCAGCCCCAGCATTTT.

This clone has a single count. The chain uses TRBV5-1 and TRBJ2-3; tentatively, D is TRBD2 (5 bases). Between the trimmed V and J ends, which lost 0 bases and 2 bases, there was a span of 10 bases. Germline V gives CDR1 SGHRS, CDR2 YFSETQ. This CDR3 is 15 amino acids long. Here the CDR3 DNA reads TGCGCCAGCAGCTTGGACCCGGGGTCCACAGATACGCAGTATTTT. Its protein product is CASSLDPGSTDTQYF.

The chain links TRBV19 to TRBJ1-3, with D perhaps matching TRBD1 (6 bases). The V end was cut by 5 bases, the J end by 4 bases, with 9 bases between. This CDR3 has 13 amino acids. Germline V CDR1 and CDR2: LNHDA, SQIVND (reference sequence). Here the CDR3 DNA reads TGTGCCAGTAGTTCCGGGACAGGAAACACCATATATTTT. Translated, it gives CASSSGTGNTIYF. Supplemented by reference TRBV19 and TRBJ1-3, the full variable domain reads DGGITQSPKYLFRKEGQNVTLSCEQNLNHDAMYWYRQDPGQGLRLIYYSQIVNDFQKGDIAEGYSVSREKKESFPLTVTSAQKNPTAFYLCASSSGTGNTIYFGEGSWLTVV.

The V and J genes are TRBV7-2 and TRBJ1-4; 9 nucleotides agree with TRBD1. Losses at the gene ends were 5 bases for V and 5 bases for J; bases not matched to a gene: 6. The CDR3 contains 15 residues. Germline V gene lookup returns CDR1 SGHTA and CDR2 FQGNSA. CDR3 nucleotides: TGTGCCAGCAGCCCCCAGACAGGGGGGAATGAAAAACTGTTTTTT. Its protein product is CASSPQTGGNEKLFF.

The V and J genes are TRBV5-8 and TRBJ2-1, with a possible D match to TRBD2 (6 bases). CDR1 is SGHTS, CDR2 YDEGEE, per germline. Trimming pared 7 bases from V and 0 bases from J, leaving 14 bases between. The CDR3 is 15 amino acids. The DNA of the CDR3 is TGTGCCAGCCCACCGGGGGAAAGCTCCTACAATGAGCAGTTCTTC. Its protein is CASPPGESSYNEQFF.

This sequence joins TRBV21-1 and TRBJ2-3; the table's D call, TRBD2, has no DNA check behind it. TRBV21-1 is a documented pseudogene. The CDR3 consists of 13 residues. The CDR3 sequence: CASSKVATDTQYF. The CDR3 coding sequence is TGTGCCAGCAGCAAAGTAGCAACGGATACGCAGTATTTT.

The V and J genes are TRBV2 and TRBJ2-1, with TRBD1 matching over 9 bases. The V segment lost 7 bases and the J segment 7 bases; nucleotides outside the gene matches: 8. This CDR3 has 14 amino acids. Germline V gene lookup returns CDR1 SNHLY and CDR2 FYNNEI. The CDR3, as DNA: TGTGCCAGCAAAACAGGGGGCGGTAGAAATGAGCAGTTCTTC. This sequence encodes CASKTGGGRNEQFF.

The chain joins TRBV19 to TRBJ2-3, with 9 nucleotides matching TRBD1. The CDR3 contains 15 residues. Germline trimming cut 8 bases from V and 3 bases from J; bases unmatched to any gene: 9. Germline V gene lookup returns CDR1 LNHDA and CDR2 SQIVND (reference sequence). The CDR3 DNA follows: TGTGCCAGTGATGGGACAGGGCAGGGAACAGATACGCAGTATTTT. Its translation is CASDGTGQGTDTQYF.

V gene TRBV5-1 combines with J gene TRBJ2-5; TRBD1 is a possible D gene (6 bases). This CDR3 comprises 16 residues. Trimming pared 1 base from V and 4 bases from J, leaving 17 bases between. Germline values: CDR1 SGHRS, CDR2 YFSETQ. The CDR3 region is CASSLRPGVDVETQYF. The CDR3 region has the DNA TGCGCCAGCAGCTTGCGGCCAGGGGTTGATGTAGAGACCCAGTACTTC.

This clone showed up just once. This chain connects TRBV18 to TRBJ1-2, with 7 nucleotides matching TRBD1. CDR3 length: 14 amino acids. The ends lost 6 bases at V and 4 bases at J; junction bases unmatched: 8. CDR1 and CDR2 (germline): KGHSH, LQKENI. For the CDR3, the DNA is TGTGCCAGCTCTCTAGCCCAGGGGGGCTATGGCTACACCTTC. Amino acid sequence: CASSLAQGGYGYTF.